The clone carrying this TCR beta chain was counted between two and nine times. Its matching antigen is unknown. This entry belongs to a study of vaccination effects on CD4 cells after COVID-19. The overall study: Two doses of either BNT162b2 or mRNA-1273 were given to each participant.

Study-wide results and limits: Late in the post-vaccination period, infection-induced and vaccine-induced clones underwent marked clonal contraction.

Produced via immunoSEQ multiplex PCR; TCRdb's table is partial and in-frame only. The data contain around 55,000 clones, roughly 76% of them singletons. ViraFEST used viral peptide pools to expand antigen-specific CD4+ T cells before sequencing. Having been cultured for around ten days, the cells underwent CD4+ T cell isolation. Vaccine recipients, nucleocapsid antibody negative, had no prior SARS-CoV-2 infection. IL-2 medium was substituted for half the medium on days 3 and 7. Germline CDR1 and CDR2: SNHLY and FYNNEI. V lost 6 bases, J lost 1 base, and 11 bases lay in between. This CDR3 contains 14 residues.

The specimen was CD4+ T cells from PBMCs cultured with SARS-CoV-2 spike peptides, collected before COVID-19 vaccination. The sequence came from a human donor who received a COVID-19 vaccine. The chain combines TRBV2 with TRBJ2-3; D ambiguous. CDR3 in amino acids: CASSNDGGTDTQYF. The DNA of the CDR3 is TGTGCCAGCAGCAACGATGGCGGCACAGATACGCAGTATTTT.